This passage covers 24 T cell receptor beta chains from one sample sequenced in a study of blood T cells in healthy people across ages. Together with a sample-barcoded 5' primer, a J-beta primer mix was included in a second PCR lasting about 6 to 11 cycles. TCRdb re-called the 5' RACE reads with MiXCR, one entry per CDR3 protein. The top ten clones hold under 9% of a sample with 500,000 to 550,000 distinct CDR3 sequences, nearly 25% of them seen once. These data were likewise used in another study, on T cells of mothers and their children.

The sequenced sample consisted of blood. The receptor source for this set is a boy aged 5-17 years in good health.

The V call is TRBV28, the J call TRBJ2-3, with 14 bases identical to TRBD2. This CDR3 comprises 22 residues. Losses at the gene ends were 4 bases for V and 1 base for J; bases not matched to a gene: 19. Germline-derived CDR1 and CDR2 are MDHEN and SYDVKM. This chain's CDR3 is CASSSLGEGLAGVGGRTDTQYF. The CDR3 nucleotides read TGTGCCAGCAGTTCACTAGGGGAGGGACTAGCGGGAGTCGGGGGACGCACAGATACGCAGTATTTT.

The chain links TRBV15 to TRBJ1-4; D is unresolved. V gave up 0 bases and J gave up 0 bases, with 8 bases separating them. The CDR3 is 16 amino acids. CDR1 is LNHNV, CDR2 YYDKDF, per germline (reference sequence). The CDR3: CATSRDGMATNEKLFF. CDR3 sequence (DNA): TGTGCCACCAGCAGAGACGGTATGGCAACTAATGAAAAACTGTTTTTT.

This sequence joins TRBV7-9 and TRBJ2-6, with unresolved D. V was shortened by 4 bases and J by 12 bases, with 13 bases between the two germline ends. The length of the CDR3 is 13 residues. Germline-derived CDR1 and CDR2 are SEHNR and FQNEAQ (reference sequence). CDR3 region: CASSSLDGAVLTF. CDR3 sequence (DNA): TGTGCCAGCAGCTCCTTGGACGGCGCCGTCCTGACTTTC.

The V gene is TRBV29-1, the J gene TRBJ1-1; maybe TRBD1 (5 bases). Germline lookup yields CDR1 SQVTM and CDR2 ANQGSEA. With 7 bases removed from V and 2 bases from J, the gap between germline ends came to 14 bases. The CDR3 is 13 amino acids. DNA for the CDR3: TGCAGCGCGGTGTACGGGGGTAACACTGAAGCTTTCTTT. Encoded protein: CSAVYGGNTEAFF. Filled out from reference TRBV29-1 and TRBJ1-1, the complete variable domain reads SAVISQKPSRDICQRGTSLTIQCQVDSQVTMMFWYRQQPGQSLTLIATANQGSEATYESGFVIDKFPISRPNLTFSTLTVSNMSPEDSSIYLCSAVYGGNTEAFFGQGTRLTVV.

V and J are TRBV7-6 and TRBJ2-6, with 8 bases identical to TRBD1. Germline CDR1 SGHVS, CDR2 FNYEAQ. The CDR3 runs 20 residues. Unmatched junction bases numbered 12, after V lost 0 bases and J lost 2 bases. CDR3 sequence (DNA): TGTGCCAGCAGCTTAGCGCCCCTATCCGGACAGGGTACTGGGGCCAACGTCCTGACTTTC. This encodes CASSLAPLSGQGTGANVLTF.

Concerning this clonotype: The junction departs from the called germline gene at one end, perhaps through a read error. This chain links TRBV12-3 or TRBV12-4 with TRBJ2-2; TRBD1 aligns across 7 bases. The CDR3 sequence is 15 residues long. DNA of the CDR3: TGTGCCAGCACCAGGACAGGCCTTACTACCGGGGAGCTGGTTTTT. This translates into CASTRTGLTTGELVF.

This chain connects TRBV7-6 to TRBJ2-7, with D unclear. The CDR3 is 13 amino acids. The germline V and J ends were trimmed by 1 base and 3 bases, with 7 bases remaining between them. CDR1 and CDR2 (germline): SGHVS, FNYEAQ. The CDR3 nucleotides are TGTGCCAGCAGCTTAGACCGATACTACGAGCAGTACTTC. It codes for CASSLDRYYEQYF.

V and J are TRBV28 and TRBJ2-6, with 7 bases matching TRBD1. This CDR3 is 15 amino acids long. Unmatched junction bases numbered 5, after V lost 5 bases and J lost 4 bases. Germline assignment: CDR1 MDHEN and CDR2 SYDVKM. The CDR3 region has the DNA TGTGCCAGCAGTGTGACAGGGTCCGGGGCCAACGTCCTGACTTTC. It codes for CASSVTGSGANVLTF.

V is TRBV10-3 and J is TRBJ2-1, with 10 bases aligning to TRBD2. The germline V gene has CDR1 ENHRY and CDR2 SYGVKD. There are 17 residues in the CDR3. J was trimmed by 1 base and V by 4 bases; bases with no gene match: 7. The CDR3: CAISGNSGGTSYNEQFF. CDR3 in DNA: TGTGCCATCAGTGGAAATAGCGGGGGGACTTCCTACAATGAGCAGTTCTTC.

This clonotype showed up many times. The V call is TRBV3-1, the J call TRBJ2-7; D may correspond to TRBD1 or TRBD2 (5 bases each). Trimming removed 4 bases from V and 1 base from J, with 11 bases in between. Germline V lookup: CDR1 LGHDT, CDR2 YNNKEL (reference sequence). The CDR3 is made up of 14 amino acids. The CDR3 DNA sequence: TGTGCCAGCAGCCTAGGGACGTTGTCCTACGAGCAGTACTTC. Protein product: CASSLGTLSYEQYF.

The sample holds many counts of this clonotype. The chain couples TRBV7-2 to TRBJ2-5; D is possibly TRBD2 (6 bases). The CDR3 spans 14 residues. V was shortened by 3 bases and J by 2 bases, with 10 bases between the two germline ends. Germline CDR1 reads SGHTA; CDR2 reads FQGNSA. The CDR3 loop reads CASSLAGRQETQYF. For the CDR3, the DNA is TGTGCCAGCAGCTTGGCGGGAAGGCAAGAGACCCAGTACTTC.

The CDR3 reads CASSFDGPHGEQYF. The CDR3 DNA follows: TGTGCCAGCAGTTTTGATGGACCCCACGGCGAGCAGTACTTC. The gene calls are TRBV12-3 or TRBV12-4 and TRBJ2-7; unclear D gene. This CDR3 has 14 amino acids. Trimming shortened V by 3 bases and J by 6 bases, and 15 bases separated the two germline ends.

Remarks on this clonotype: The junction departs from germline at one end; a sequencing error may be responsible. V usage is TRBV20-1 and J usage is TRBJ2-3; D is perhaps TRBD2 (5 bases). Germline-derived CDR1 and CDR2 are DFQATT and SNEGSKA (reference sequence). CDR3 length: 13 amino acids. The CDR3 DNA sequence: TGCAGTGCTACACTTAGCGTAACAGATGCGCAGTATTTT. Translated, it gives CSATLSVTDAQYF.

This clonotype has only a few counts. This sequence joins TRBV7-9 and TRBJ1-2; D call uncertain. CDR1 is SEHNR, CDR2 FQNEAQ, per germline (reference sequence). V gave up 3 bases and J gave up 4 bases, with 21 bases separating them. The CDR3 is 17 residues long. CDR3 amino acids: CASSFYSLTEPGYGYTF. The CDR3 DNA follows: TGTGCCAGCAGCTTCTACAGCCTAACCGAACCCGGCTATGGCTACACCTTC.

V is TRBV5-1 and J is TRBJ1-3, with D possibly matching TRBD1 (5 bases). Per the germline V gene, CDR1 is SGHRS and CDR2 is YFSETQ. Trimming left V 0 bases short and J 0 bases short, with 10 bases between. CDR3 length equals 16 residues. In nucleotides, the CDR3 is TGCGCCAGCAGCTTGGGCATCGGGGCCTCTGGAAACACCATATATTTT. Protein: CASSLGIGASGNTIYF. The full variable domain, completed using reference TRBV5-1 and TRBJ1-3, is KAGVTQTPRYLIKTRGQQVTLSCSPISGHRSVSWYQQTPGQGLQFLFEYFSETQRNKGNFPGRFSGRQFSNSRSEMNVSTLELGDSALYLCASSLGIGASGNTIYFGEGSWLTVV.

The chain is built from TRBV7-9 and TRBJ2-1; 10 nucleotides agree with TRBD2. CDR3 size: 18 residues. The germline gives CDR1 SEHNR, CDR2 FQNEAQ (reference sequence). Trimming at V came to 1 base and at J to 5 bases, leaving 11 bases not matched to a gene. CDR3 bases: TGTGCCAGCAGCTTAGATTTGGGCCTAGCGGGAGAGGACAATGAGCAGTTCTTC. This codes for CASSLDLGLAGEDNEQFF. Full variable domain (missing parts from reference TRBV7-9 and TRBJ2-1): DTGVSQNPRHKITKRGQNVTFRCDPISEHNRLYWYRQTLGQGPEFLTYFQNEAQLEKSRLLSDRFSAERPKGSFSTLEIQRTEQGDSAMYLCASSLDLGLAGEDNEQFFGPGTRLTVL.

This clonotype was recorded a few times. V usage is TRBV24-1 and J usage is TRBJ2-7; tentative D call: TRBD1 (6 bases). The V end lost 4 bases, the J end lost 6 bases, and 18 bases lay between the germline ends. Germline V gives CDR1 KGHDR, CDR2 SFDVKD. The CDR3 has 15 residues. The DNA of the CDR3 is TGTGCCACCAGTGACACAGGGTCGTCTCCCCTCGAGCAGTACTTC. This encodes CATSDTGSSPLEQYF.

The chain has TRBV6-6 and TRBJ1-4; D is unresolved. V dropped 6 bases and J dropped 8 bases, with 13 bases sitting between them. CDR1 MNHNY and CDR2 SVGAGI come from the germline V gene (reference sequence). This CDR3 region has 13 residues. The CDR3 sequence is CASSSALGEKLFF. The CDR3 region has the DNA TGTGCCAGCAGCTCAGCTTTGGGGGAAAAACTGTTTTTT.

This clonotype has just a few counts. CDR3 DNA sequence: TGTGCCAGCAGCGTCGGGACTAGCGGGAGGGGTGCTAGCACAGATACGCAGTATTTT. Translation: CASSVGTSGRGASTDTQYF. The rearrangement uses TRBV9 and TRBJ2-3; the match to TRBD2 covers 16 bases. The CDR3 has 19 residues. Germline V gene data show CDR1 as SGDLS and CDR2 as YYNGEE. Trimming cost V 2 bases and J 0 bases; bases outside gene matches: 6.

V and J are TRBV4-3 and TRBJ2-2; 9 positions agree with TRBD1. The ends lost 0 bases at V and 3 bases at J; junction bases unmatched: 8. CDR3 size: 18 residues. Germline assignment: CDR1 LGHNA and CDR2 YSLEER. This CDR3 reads CASSQDFFRTGDTGELFF. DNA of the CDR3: TGCGCCAGCAGCCAAGATTTTTTTCGGACAGGGGACACCGGGGAGCTGTTTTTT.

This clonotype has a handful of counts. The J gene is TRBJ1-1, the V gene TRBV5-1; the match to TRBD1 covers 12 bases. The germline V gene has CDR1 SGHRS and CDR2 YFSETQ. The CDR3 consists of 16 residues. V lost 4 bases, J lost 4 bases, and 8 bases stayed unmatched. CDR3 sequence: CASSPALGQGATEAFF. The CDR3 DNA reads TGCGCCAGCAGCCCGGCCCTGGGACAGGGGGCCACTGAAGCTTTCTTT.

The CDR3 is CSARWGGSNQPQHF. The DNA of the CDR3 is TGCAGTGCTAGGTGGGGGGGGAGCAATCAGCCCCAGCATTTT. The chain joins TRBV20-1 to TRBJ1-5; TRBD1 is a possible D gene (5 bases). V lost 3 bases and J lost 1, with 10 bases in between. The CDR3 length is 14 residues. Germline CDR1 and CDR2: DFQATT and SNEGSKA (reference sequence).

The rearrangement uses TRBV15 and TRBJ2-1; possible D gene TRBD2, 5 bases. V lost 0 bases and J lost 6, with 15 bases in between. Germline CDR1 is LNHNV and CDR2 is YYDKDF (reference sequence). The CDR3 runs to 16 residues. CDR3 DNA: TGTGCCACCAGCAGAGATACGACGCTCGGACTCAATGAGCAGTTCTTC. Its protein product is CATSRDTTLGLNEQFF.

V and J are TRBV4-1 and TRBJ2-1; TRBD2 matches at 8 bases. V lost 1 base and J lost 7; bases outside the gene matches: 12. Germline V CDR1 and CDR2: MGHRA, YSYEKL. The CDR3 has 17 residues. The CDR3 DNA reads TGCGCCAGCAGCCAAGGTCTCGCGAGCGGGGGATCGAATGAGCAGTTCTTC. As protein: CASSQGLASGGSNEQFF.